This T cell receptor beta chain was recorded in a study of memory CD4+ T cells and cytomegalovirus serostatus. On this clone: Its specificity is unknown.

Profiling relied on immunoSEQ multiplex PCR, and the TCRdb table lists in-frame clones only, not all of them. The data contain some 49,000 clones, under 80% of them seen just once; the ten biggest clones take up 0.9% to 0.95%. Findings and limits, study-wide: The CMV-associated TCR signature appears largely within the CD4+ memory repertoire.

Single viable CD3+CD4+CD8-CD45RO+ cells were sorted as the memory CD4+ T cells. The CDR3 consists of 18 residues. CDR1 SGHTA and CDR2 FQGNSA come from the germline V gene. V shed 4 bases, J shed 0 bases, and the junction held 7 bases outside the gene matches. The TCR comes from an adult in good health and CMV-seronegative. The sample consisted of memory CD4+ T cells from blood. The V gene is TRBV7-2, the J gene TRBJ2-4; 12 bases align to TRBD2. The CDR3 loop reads CASSSRTSGDQAKNIQYF. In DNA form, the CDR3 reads TGTGCCAGCAGCTCGAGGACTAGCGGGGACCAAGCCAAAAACATTCAGTACTTC.